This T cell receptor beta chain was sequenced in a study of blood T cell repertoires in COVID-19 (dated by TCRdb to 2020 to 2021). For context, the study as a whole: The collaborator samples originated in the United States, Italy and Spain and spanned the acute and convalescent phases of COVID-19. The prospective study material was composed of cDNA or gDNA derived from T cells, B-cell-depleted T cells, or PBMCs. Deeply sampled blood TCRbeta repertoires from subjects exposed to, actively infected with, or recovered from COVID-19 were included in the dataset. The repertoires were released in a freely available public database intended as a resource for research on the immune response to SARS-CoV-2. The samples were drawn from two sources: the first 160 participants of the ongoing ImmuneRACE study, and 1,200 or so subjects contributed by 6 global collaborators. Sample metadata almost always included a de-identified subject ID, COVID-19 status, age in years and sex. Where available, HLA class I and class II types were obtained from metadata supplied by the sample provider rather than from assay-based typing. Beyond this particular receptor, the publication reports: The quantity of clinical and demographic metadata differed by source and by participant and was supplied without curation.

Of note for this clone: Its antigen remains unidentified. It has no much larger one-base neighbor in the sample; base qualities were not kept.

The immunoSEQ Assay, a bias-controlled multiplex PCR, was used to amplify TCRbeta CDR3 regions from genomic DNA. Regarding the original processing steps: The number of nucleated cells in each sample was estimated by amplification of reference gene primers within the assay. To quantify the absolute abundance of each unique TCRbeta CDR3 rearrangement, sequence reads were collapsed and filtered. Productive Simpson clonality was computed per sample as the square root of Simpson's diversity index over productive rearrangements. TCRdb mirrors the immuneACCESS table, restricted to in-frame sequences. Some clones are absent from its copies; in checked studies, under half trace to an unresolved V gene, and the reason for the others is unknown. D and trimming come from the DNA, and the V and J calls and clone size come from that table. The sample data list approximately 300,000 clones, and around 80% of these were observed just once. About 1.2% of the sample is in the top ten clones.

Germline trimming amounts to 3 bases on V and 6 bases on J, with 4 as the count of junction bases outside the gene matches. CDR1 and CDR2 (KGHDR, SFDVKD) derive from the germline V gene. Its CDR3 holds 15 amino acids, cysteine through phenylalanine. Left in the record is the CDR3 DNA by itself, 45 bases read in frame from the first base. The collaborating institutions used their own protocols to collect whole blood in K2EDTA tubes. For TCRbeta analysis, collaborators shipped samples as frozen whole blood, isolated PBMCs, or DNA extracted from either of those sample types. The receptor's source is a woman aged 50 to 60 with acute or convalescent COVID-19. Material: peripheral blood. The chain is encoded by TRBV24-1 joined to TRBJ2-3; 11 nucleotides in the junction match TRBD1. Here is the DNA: TGTGCCACCAGTGATCCCGGGACAGGGGGTGATACGCAGTATTTT. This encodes CATSDPGTGGDTQYF.